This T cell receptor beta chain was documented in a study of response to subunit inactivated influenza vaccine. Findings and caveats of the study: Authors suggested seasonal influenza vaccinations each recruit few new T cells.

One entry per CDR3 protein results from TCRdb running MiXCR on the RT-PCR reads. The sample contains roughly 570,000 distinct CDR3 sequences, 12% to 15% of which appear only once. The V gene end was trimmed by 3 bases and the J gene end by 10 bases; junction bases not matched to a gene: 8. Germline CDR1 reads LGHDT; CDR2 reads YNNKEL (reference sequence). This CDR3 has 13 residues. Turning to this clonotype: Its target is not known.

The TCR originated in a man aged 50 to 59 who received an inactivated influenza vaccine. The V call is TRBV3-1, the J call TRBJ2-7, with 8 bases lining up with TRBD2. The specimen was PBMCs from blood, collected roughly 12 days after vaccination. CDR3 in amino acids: CASSQGGGGNQYF. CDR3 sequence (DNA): TGTGCCAGCAGCCAGGGTGGCGGGGGGAATCAGTACTTC.